This entry features one TCR beta chain sequence. Its recognized antigen is unknown. Within one base of it there is no much larger clone, and no base qualities were kept. This sample was taken from a study of T cells in Graves' hyperthyroidism and ophthalmopathy (dated by TCRdb to between 2018 and 2021). For context, the study as a whole: Peripheral blood samples were taken at initial diagnosis, before any treatment was given. To identify TCR V-J signatures that set the groups apart, the researchers used a discovery cohort of 95 to 100 patients, made up of some 41 with Graves' ophthalmopathy and approximately 57 with stable Graves' hyperthyroidism. An independent validation cohort of under 20 hyperthyroidism patients and more than 15 patients who later progressed to ophthalmopathy tested prospective prediction of ophthalmopathy. The 100 discovery patients were divided at random into training and test sets in a 7:3 ratio. In addition, the study compared T-cell repertoires in thyroid tissue and in blood from roughly 6 Graves' hyperthyroidism patients. After sampling, hyperthyroidism patients received methimazole starting at 30 mg daily, and ophthalmopathy patients received high-dose intravenous methylprednisolone. The paper describes TCR Vbeta CDR3 sequencing of roughly 130 peripheral blood samples, made up of 43 ophthalmopathy patients, around 73 hyperthyroidism patients and 17 progressor patients. Results the study describes overall, beyond this receptor: In validation, the model predicted progression to ophthalmopathy a median of about 6.5 months before onset, with approximately 71% sensitivity and 72.22% specificity. Blood samples also contained most of the expanded thyroid clonotypes (frequency above 0.001), which suggests that blood repertoires may reflect thyroid immune responses. A 13 V-J signature model separated ophthalmopathy from stable hyperthyroidism, with just over 85% sensitivity and about 81% specificity in cross-validation and 80%/75% in testing. Sample size was not statistically predetermined, and investigators were not blinded to group allocation.

TCR beta CDR3 regions were amplified from RNA transcripts. The first round of RT-PCR for the TCR CDR3 was performed with the HTBI primer set and the Qiagen OneStep RT-PCR kit. Libraries were constructed in a second round of multiplex PCR, after which size selection and purification were carried out. Sequencing of the libraries was done on an Illumina HiSeq2000 using paired-end 100 bp reads. The authors processed their data as follows. SOAPnuke was used to process the raw data, removing reads that contained adapters or uncalled bases, had a mean Phred below 15, or lacked an exact match to the constant primer or identifier. COPE v1.2.5 was used to merge the high-quality paired reads, and each unique nucleotide sequence was defined as a clonotype. Clonotypes were aligned to IMGT TRBV, TRBD and TRBJ reference segments using MiTCR v1.1. The analysis was restricted to V-J combinations with a frequency above 0.0001, which together covered over 99% of the repertoires. A TCS score was defined as the ratio between F50 (clonal expansion) and ExV (chaos), using BLOSUM62-based TCRdist between CDR3 peptides within each V-J. Welch's t-statistics and random forest reduced approximately 520 V-J features to under 15, which were used in a naive Bayes classifier (R e1071). TCRdb handled the public reads itself, with Q25 trimming in fastp and clone calling in MiXCR, and kept productive beta chains. One record per CDR3 amino acid sequence lists the most common genes and DNA. These V and J calls rely on TCRdb rather than the paper's analysis. The sample contains around 300,000 distinct CDR3 sequences, over 20% of them found a single time. The ten largest clones capture roughly 60% of the sample.

Clipping removes 7 bases from V and 4 bases from J, with 12 as the unmatched junction base count. In the germline V gene, CDR1 corresponds to SGHTA and CDR2 to FQGNSA. CDR3 length: 15 amino acids, cysteine to phenylalanine. Only the CDR3 region is kept as DNA, spanning 45 bases read in frame from base 1. Moderately to severely active disease, a Clinical Activity Score of at least 3, a NOSPECS grade of at least 4, and a duration under 3 months were present in ophthalmopathy patients. The study excluded patients with uncontrolled infections, other autoimmune diseases, pregnancy or lactation. Clinical symptoms, serum thyroxine and TRAb, thyroid ultrasound, and orbital computed tomography formed the basis for the diagnoses. PBMCs were isolated from about 10 ml of fresh peripheral blood by Ficoll-Paque density gradient centrifugation. Total RNA was extracted with Trizol reagent, and quality was checked on an Agilent 2100 Bioanalyzer.

The sequence derives from a man younger than 45 with Graves' ophthalmopathy. Recombination joined TRBV7-2 with TRBJ1-2, with 7 bases matching TRBD1. Sequencing was performed on blood. The CDR3 is CASIVDRVTGYGYTF. The bases read TGTGCCAGCATCGTAGACAGGGTGACGGGCTATGGCTACACCTTC.